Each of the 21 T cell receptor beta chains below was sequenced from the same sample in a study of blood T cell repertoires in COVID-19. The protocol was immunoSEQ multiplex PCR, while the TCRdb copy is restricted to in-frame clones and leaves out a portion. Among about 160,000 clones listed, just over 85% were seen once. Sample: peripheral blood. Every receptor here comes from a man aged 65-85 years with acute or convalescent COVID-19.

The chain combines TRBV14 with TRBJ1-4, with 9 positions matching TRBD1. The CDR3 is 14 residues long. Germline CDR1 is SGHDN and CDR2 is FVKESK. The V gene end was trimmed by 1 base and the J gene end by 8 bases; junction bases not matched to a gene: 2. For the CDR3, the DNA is TGTGCCAGCAGCCAAGGGGACAGGGAGGAAAAACTGTTTTTT. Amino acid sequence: CASSQGDREEKLFF. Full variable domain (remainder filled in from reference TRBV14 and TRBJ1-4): EAGVTQFPSHSVIEKGQTVTLRCDPISGHDNLYWYRRVMGKEIKFLLHFVKESKQDESGMPNNRFLAERTGGTYSTLKVQPAELEDSGVYFCASSQGDREEKLFFGSGTQLSVL.

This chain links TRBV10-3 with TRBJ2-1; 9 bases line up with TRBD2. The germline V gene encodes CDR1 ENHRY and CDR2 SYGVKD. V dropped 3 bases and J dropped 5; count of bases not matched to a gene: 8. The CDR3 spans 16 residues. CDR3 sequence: CAISDSLAGRNNEQFF. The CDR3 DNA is TGTGCCATCAGTGACTCTCTAGCGGGAAGGAACAATGAGCAGTTCTTC.

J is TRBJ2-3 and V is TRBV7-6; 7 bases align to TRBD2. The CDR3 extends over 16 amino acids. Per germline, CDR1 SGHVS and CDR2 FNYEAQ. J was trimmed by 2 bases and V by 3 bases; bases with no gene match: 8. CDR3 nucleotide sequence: TGTGCCAGCAGCTTCGGCGGGAGCCTTACCACAGATACGCAGTATTTT. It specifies CASSFGGSLTTDTQYF.

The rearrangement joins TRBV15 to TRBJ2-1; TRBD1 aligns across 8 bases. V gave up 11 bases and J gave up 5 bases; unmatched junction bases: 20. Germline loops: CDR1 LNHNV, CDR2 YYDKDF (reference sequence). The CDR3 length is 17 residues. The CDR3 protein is CAPRRQGIGSQNNEQFF. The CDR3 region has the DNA TGTGCCCCTAGACGACAGGGGATCGGTTCACAGAACAATGAGCAGTTCTTC.

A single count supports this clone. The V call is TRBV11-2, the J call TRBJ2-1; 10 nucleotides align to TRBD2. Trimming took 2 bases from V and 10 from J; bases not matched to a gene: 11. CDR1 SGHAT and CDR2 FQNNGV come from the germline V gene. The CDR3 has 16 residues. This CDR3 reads CASSLSLAGVGPEQFF. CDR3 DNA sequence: TGTGCCAGCAGCTTATCTCTAGCGGGAGTAGGGCCCGAGCAGTTCTTC.

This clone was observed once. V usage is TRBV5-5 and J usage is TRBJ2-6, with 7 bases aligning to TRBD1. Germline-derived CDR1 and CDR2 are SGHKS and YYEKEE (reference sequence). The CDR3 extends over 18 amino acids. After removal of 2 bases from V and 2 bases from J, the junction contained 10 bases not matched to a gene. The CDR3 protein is CASSLIQGSGAGANVLTF. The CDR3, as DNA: TGTGCCAGCAGCTTAATACAGGGGTCAGGCGCTGGGGCCAACGTCCTGACTTTC.

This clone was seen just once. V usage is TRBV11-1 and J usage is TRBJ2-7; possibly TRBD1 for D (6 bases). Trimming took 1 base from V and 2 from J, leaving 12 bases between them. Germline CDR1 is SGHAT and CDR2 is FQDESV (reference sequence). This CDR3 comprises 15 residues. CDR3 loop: CASSLEGGGPYEQYF. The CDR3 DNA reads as TGTGCCAGCAGCTTAGAAGGGGGTGGTCCCTACGAGCAGTACTTC.

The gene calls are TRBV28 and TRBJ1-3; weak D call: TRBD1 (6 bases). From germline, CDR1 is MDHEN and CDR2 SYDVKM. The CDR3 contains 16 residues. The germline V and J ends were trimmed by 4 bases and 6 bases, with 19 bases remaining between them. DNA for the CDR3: TGTGCCAGCAGTTCCCCAGGGGCCCCATCTTTAAACACCATATATTTT. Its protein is CASSSPGAPSLNTIYF. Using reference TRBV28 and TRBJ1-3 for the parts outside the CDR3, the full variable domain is DVKVTQSSRYLVKRTGEKVFLECVQDMDHENMFWYRQDPGLGLRLIYFSYDVKMKEKGDIPEGYSVSREKKERFSLILESASTNQTSMYLCASSSPGAPSLNTIYFGEGSWLTVV.

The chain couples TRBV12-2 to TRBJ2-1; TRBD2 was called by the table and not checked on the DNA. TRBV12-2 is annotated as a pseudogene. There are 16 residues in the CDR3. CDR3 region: CASRRLLAGGFNEQFF. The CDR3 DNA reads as TGTGCAAGTCGCCGTCTCCTAGCGGGAGGGTTCAATGAGCAGTTCTTC.

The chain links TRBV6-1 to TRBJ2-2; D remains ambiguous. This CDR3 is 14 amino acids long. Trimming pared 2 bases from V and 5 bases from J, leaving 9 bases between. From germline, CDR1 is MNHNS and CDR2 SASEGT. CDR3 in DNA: TGTGCCAGCAGTGAATTGTTGCAGACCGGGGAGCTGTTTTTT. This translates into CASSELLQTGELFF.

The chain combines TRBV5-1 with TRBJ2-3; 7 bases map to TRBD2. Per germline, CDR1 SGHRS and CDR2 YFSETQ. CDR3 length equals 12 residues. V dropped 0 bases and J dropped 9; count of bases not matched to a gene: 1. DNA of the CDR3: TGCGCCAGCAGCTTGGAGGGACTAACGCAGTATTTT. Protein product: CASSLEGLTQYF.

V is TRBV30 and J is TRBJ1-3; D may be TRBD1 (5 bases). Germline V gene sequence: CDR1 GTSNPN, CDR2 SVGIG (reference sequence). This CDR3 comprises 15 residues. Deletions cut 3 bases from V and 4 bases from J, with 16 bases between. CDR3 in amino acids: CAWSPRGTKGNTIYF. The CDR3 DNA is TGTGCCTGGAGCCCACGGGGGACGAAAGGAAACACCATATATTTT.

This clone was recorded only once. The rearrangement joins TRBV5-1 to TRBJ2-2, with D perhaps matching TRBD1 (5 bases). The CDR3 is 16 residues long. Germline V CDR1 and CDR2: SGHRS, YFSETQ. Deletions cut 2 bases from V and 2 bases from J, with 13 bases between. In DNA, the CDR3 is TGCGCCAGCAGCTTTAGTCCAGGGCCCAACACCGGGGAGCTGTTTTTT. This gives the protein CASSFSPGPNTGELFF.

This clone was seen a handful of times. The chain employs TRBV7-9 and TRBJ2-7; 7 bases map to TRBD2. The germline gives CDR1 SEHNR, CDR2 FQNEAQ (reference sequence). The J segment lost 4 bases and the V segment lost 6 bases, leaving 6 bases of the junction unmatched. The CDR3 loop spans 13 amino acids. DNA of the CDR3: TGTGCCAGCAGTCGGGGGGATAGATACGAGCAGTACTTC. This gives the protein CASSRGDRYEQYF.

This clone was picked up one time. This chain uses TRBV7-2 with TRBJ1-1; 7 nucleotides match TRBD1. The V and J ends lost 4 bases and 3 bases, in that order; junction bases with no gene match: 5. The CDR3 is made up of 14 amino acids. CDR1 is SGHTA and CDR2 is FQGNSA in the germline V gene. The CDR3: CASSSTGTYTEAFF. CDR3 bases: TGTGCCAGCAGCTCGACAGGGACTTACACTGAAGCTTTCTTT. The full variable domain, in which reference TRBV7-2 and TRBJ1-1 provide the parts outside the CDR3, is GAGVSQSPSNKVTEKGKDVELRCDPISGHTALYWYRQSLGQGLEFLIYFQGNSAPDKSGLPSDRFSAERTGGSVSTLTIQRTQQEDSAVYLCASSSTGTYTEAFFGQGTRLTVV.

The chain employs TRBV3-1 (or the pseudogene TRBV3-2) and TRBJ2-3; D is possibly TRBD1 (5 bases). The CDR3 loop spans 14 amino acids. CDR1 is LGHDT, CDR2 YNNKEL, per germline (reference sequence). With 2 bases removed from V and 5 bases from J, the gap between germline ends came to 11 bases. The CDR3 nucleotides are TGTGCCAGCAGCCAATGGGGCTCGGGAGATACGCAGTATTTT. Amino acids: CASSQWGSGDTQYF.

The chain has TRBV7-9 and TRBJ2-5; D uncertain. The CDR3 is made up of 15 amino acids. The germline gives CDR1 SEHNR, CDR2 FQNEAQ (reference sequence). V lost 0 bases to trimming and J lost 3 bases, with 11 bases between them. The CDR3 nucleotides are TGTGCCAGCAGCTTAGCCCGGAGATCCAAAGAGACCCAGTACTTC. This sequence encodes CASSLARRSKETQYF.

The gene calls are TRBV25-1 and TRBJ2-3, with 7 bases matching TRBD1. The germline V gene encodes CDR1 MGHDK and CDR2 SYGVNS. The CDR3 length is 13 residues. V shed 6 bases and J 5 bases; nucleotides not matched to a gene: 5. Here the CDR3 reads CASSRDSGDTQYF. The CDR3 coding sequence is TGTGCCAGCAGCAGGGACAGTGGAGATACGCAGTATTTT.

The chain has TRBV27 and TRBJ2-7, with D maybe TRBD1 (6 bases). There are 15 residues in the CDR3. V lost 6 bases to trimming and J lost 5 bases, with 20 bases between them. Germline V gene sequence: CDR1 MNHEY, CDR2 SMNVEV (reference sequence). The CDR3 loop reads CASRFKHAGENEQYF. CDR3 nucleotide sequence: TGTGCCAGCAGGTTCAAACACGCAGGGGAAAACGAGCAGTACTTC.

The CDR3 reads CASSLWSSGDTGELFF. CDR3 sequence (DNA): TGTGCCAGCAGTTTATGGTCTAGCGGTGACACCGGGGAGCTGTTTTTT. The chain combines TRBV28 with TRBJ2-2, with 7 positions matching TRBD2. The CDR3 runs 16 residues. Trimming at V came to 0 bases and at J to 3 bases, leaving 4 bases not matched to a gene. Germline V gene lookup returns CDR1 MDHEN and CDR2 SYDVKM. The whole variable domain, remainder taken from reference TRBV28 and TRBJ2-2, is DVKVTQSSRYLVKRTGEKVFLECVQDMDHENMFWYRQDPGLGLRLIYFSYDVKMKEKGDIPEGYSVSREKKERFSLILESASTNQTSMYLCASSLWSSGDTGELFFGEGSRLTVL.

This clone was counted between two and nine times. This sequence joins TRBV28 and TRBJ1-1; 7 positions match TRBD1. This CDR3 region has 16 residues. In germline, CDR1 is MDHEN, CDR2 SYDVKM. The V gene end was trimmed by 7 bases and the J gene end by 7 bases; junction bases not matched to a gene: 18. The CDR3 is CASTSRRGQREVEAFF. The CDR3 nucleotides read TGTGCCAGCACTTCGCGGAGGGGGCAGAGGGAGGTTGAAGCTTTCTTT.